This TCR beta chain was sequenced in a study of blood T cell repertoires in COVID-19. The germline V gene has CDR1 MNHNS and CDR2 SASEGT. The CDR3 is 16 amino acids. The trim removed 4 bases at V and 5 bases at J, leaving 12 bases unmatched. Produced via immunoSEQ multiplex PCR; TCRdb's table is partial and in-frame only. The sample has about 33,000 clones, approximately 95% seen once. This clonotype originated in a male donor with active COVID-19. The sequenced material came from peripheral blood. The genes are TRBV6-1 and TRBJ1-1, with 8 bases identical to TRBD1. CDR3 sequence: CASSAQIITGGTEAFF. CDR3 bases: TGTGCCAGCAGTGCTCAGATCATAACAGGGGGGACTGAAGCTTTCTTT.